This TCR beta chain was captured by sequencing in a study of blood T cell repertoires in COVID-19 (dated by TCRdb to the early 2020s). Regarding the complete study: Samples from collaborators originated in the United States, Italy and Spain and spanned both the acute and convalescent phases of COVID-19. The material from the prospective study consisted of cDNA or gDNA derived from T cells, B-cell-depleted T cells, or PBMCs. The dataset comprised deeply sampled blood TCRbeta repertoires from subjects exposed to, actively infected with, or recovered from COVID-19. The repertoires were released in a freely available public database meant as a resource for research on the immune response to SARS-CoV-2. The samples were drawn from two sources: the first 160 participants of the ongoing ImmuneRACE study, and 1,000 to 1,500 subjects contributed by 6 global collaborators. Sample metadata almost always included a de-identified subject ID, COVID-19 status, age in years and sex. Where available, HLA class I and class II types were obtained from metadata supplied by the sample provider rather than from assay-based typing.

The immunoSEQ Assay, a bias-controlled multiplex PCR, was used to amplify TCRbeta CDR3 regions from genomic DNA. The original pipeline was this. Nucleated cell counts per sample were estimated from amplification of reference gene primers within the assay. To quantify the absolute abundance of each unique TCRbeta CDR3 rearrangement, sequence reads were collapsed and filtered. For each sample, productive Simpson clonality was calculated as the square root of Simpson's diversity index across productive rearrangements. As stored in TCRdb, this immuneACCESS dataset retains in-frame rearrangements with V and J assigned. A fraction of the clones does not appear; measured against another copy, unresolved V genes explain less than half of the discrepancy, and the remainder lacks a known reason. V and J calls and clone size are those listed in that table; D and trimming were worked out from the DNA. The table for this sample lists roughly 160,000 clones; around nine tenths of them were counted only once. The ten largest account for approximately 0.62% of the sample.

One collaborating source in Seattle enrolled patients while the patients were actively infected and followed the patients over time throughout the course of disease. Each collaborating institution followed its own protocols to collect whole blood in K2EDTA tubes. For TCRbeta analysis, collaborators shipped samples in one of three forms: frozen whole blood, isolated PBMCs, or DNA extracted from either of those sample types. CDR1 and CDR2 are drawn from the germline V gene: KGHSH, LQKENI. The CDR3 numbers 17 residues from cysteine through phenylalanine. Only CDR3 DNA remains: 51 bases, in frame from the first base. V lost 2 bases and J lost 7 bases; the stretch between them is 21 bases long. Remarks on this clone: It lacks a known antigen. The input lacks base qualities; no much larger clone sits a single base away.

Summary of the overall study and its limitations: The quantity of clinical and demographic metadata differed by source and by participant and was supplied without curation.

The sequencing input was peripheral blood. This receptor chain uses TRBV18 and TRBJ1-5; there is no confident call for the D gene. This receptor was obtained from a man aged 55 to 70 with COVID-19, enrolled during active disease. The sequenced DNA: TGTGCCAGCTCACCAGTTGGGCAGTTGGACCGGAGGCAGCCCCAGCATTTT. Its coded protein is CASSPVGQLDRRQPQHF. The CDR3, completed at both ends by the reference TRBV18 and TRBJ1-5 genes, gives the full variable domain NAGVMQNPRHLVRRRGQEARLRCSPMKGHSHVYWYRQLPEEGLKFMVYLQKENIIDESGMPKERFSAEFPKEGPSILRIQQVVRGDSAAYFCASSPVGQLDRRQPQHFGDGTRLSIL.